A single sample is the source of the 31 T cell receptor beta chains below, sequenced in a study of T cell changes during pregnancy in multiple sclerosis. Generated by immunoSEQ multiplex PCR, the TCRdb table keeps only in-frame clones and is missing some. The sample has approximately 100,000 clones, around 90% seen once. Sample: peripheral blood, taken after pregnancy. The receptors here all came from a female donor in good health, enrolled as a control in a pregnancy study.

This clone was recorded a few times. The chain joins TRBV6-5 to TRBJ1-1, with 10 nucleotides matching TRBD1. This CDR3 is 13 amino acids long. Germline CDR1 reads MNHEY; CDR2 reads SVGAGI. V was pared by 6 bases and J by 4 bases, with 2 bases of the junction left unmatched. The CDR3 nucleotides are TGTGCCAGCAGCCGGACAGGGGGCACTGAAGCTTTCTTT. Protein: CASSRTGGTEAFF.

The chain is built from TRBV5-1 and TRBJ2-7; D possibly corresponds to TRBD2 (5 bases). Trimming took off 4 bases at V and 3 bases at J, with 14 bases between the two ends. The CDR3 has 14 residues. In germline, CDR1 is SGHRS, CDR2 YFSETQ. CDR3 sequence reads: CASSREGLVYEQYF. The CDR3 coding sequence is TGCGCCAGCAGCCGGGAAGGCCTGGTCTACGAGCAGTACTTC.

This chain joins TRBV7-9 and TRBJ1-1; 7 positions match TRBD1. V was clipped by 3 bases and J by 3 bases; unmatched bases: 7. The CDR3 consists of 15 residues. Germline loops: CDR1 SEHNR, CDR2 FQNEAQ (reference sequence). The CDR3 region has the DNA TGTGCCAGCAGCTTGAGGGGGCCTGGGGACACTGAAGCTTTCTTT. This sequence encodes CASSLRGPGDTEAFF. Looking up the rest from reference TRBV7-9 and TRBJ1-1 gives the full variable domain: DTGVSQNPRHKITKRGQNVTFRCDPISEHNRLYWYRQTLGQGPEFLTYFQNEAQLEKSRLLSDRFSAERPKGSFSTLEIQRTEQGDSAMYLCASSLRGPGDTEAFFGQGTRLTVV.

The rearrangement links TRBV5-4 to TRBJ1-4, with D possibly being TRBD1 (6 bases). CDR3 length: 14 residues. The V gene lost 4 bases and the J gene lost 10 bases, with 17 bases spanning the gap. Germline CDR1 reads SGHNT; CDR2 reads YYREEE (reference sequence). The CDR3, as DNA: TGTGCCAGCAGCCAAGCTGAGGGGGAGGGAAAACTGTTTTTT. This translates into CASSQAEGEGKLFF. Full variable domain (remainder filled in from reference TRBV5-4 and TRBJ1-4): ETGVTQSPTHLIKTRGQQVTLRCSSQSGHNTVSWYQQALGQGPQFIFQYYREEENGRGNFPPRFSGLQFPNYSSELNVNALELDDSALYLCASSQAEGEGKLFFGSGTQLSVL.

This clone is a singleton in its sample. The chain joins TRBV28 to TRBJ1-2, with 10 positions matching TRBD1. The CDR3 contains 13 residues. J was trimmed by 8 bases and V by 5 bases; bases with no gene match: 5. Germline assignment: CDR1 MDHEN and CDR2 SYDVKM. CDR3 nucleotides: TGTGCCAGCAGTCCGGACAGGGGGGGCGGCTACACCTTC. It codes for CASSPDRGGGYTF.

This chain uses TRBV13 with TRBJ1-1; D remains ambiguous. The V gene's germline CDR1 is PRHDT and CDR2 FYEKMQ (reference sequence). The V gene lost 6 bases and the J gene lost 2 bases, with 16 bases spanning the gap. The CDR3 loop spans 15 amino acids. CDR3 protein: CASSWAGTGNTEAFF. The CDR3 DNA follows: TGTGCCAGCAGTTGGGCAGGTACGGGAAACACTGAAGCTTTCTTT.

A single count supports this clone. The V call is TRBV18, the J call TRBJ2-3, with 7 bases identical to TRBD1. Germline V gene data show CDR1 as KGHSH and CDR2 as LQKENI. The CDR3 consists of 16 residues. The J segment lost 0 bases and the V segment lost 1 base, leaving 4 bases of the junction unmatched. Written as DNA, the CDR3 is TGTGCCAGCTCACCACTGAGGGGACAGAGCACAGATACGCAGTATTTT. Translated, it gives CASSPLRGQSTDTQYF.

This sequence joins TRBV19 and TRBJ2-5; 8 bases align to TRBD2. The trim removed 6 bases at V and 4 bases at J, leaving 7 bases unmatched. The length of the CDR3 is 14 residues. The germline CDR1 and CDR2 sequences are LNHDA and SQIVND (reference sequence). CDR3 DNA sequence: TGTGCCAGTAGCCGAGACGGGAGGGGAGAGACCCAGTACTTC. Protein: CASSRDGRGETQYF.

This clone was seen once. The J gene is TRBJ2-1, the V gene TRBV2, with 10 bases fitting TRBD2. Germline V gene lookup returns CDR1 SNHLY and CDR2 FYNNEI. The CDR3 spans 15 residues. V lost 6 bases and J lost 2; bases outside the gene matches: 4. Here the CDR3 DNA reads TGTGCCAGCAGGACCAGCGGGGGGGCCTACAATGAGCAGTTCTTC. It translates to CASRTSGGAYNEQFF.

The chain recombines TRBV9 with TRBJ2-5; 9 nucleotides agree with TRBD1. Germline trimming cut 4 bases from V and 5 bases from J; bases unmatched to any gene: 6. CDR3 length: 14 residues. In germline, CDR1 is SGDLS, CDR2 YYNGEE. CDR3 region: CASSPGQGRETQYF. The DNA of the CDR3 is TGTGCCAGCAGCCCCGGACAGGGGAGGGAGACCCAGTACTTC.

J is TRBJ2-3 and V is TRBV7-9, with D unclear. The ends were cut back, 3 bases at V and 5 bases at J, with 18 bases in the middle. Per the germline V gene, CDR1 is SEHNR and CDR2 is FQNEAQ (reference sequence). The CDR3 runs 16 residues. The CDR3 DNA reads TGTGCCAGCAGCTTCAATAGCCTCTACCCGGGAGATACGCAGTATTTT. Protein sequence: CASSFNSLYPGDTQYF.

The gene calls are TRBV7-2 and TRBJ2-1; 7 positions agree with TRBD1. V dropped 5 bases and J dropped 9; count of bases not matched to a gene: 10. CDR3 size: 14 residues. The germline V gene encodes CDR1 SGHTA and CDR2 FQGNSA. The CDR3 sequence: CASSDGQVGGEQFF. In nucleotides, the CDR3 is TGTGCCAGCAGCGACGGACAGGTTGGTGGTGAGCAGTTCTTC.

The chain has TRBV19 and TRBJ1-2, with D perhaps matching TRBD1 (6 bases). V lost 7 bases and J 5 bases, leaving 17 bases between the germline ends. Germline CDR1 LNHDA, CDR2 SQIVND (reference sequence). This CDR3 spans 14 amino acids. The CDR3 spells CASNSDSGIYGYTF. The CDR3 DNA sequence: TGTGCCAGTAACTCGGACAGCGGGATTTATGGCTACACCTTC.

This chain uses TRBV2 with TRBJ1-2; 9 bases fit TRBD1. CDR3 length: 14 residues. The trim removed 5 bases at V and 6 bases at J, leaving 7 bases unmatched. Germline V CDR1 and CDR2: SNHLY, FYNNEI. CDR3 coding DNA: TGTGCCAGCAGTCGGACAGGGGTTGGCGATGGCTACACCTTC. Translating it yields CASSRTGVGDGYTF. The full variable domain, with the rest looked up from reference TRBV2 and TRBJ1-2, is EPEVTQTPSHQVTQMGQEVILRCVPISNHLYFYWYRQILGQKVEFLVSFYNNEISEKSEIFDDQFSVERPDGSNFTLKIRSTKLEDSAMYFCASSRTGVGDGYTFGSGTRLTVV.

The V gene is TRBV9, the J gene TRBJ2-5; perhaps TRBD2 as D (6 bases). The CDR3 totals 14 residues. V lost 4 bases and J lost 4, with 14 bases in between. Germline V lookup: CDR1 SGDLS, CDR2 YYNGEE. The chain's CDR3 is CASSPRASAETQYF. The CDR3 nucleotides read TGTGCCAGCAGCCCACGGGCTAGCGCAGAGACCCAGTACTTC.

The rearrangement links TRBV6-9 to TRBJ2-5, with 8 bases that match TRBD2. The CDR3 covers 15 residues. V gave up 7 bases and J gave up 1 base; unmatched junction bases: 8. Germline CDR1 is MNHGY and CDR2 is SVAAGI. The DNA for the CDR3 is TGTGCCAGCATCAAGCGGGGGAAGGGCCAAGAGACCCAGTACTTC. It codes for CASIKRGKGQETQYF.

This clone was seen just once. The V and J genes are TRBV5-1 and TRBJ2-7; maybe TRBD1 (5 bases). Germline V gene data show CDR1 as SGHRS and CDR2 as YFSETQ. Trimming shortened V by 4 bases and J by 5 bases, and 13 bases separated the two germline ends. The CDR3 totals 13 residues. This chain's CDR3 is CASSPKSGHEQYF. The CDR3 DNA reads as TGCGCCAGCAGCCCTAAGTCAGGGCACGAGCAGTACTTC.

In its sample, this clone was seen a few times. The V call is TRBV9, the J call TRBJ1-1, with D perhaps matching TRBD1 (5 bases). The CDR3 has 15 amino acids. The V and J ends lost 3 bases and 4 bases respectively, with 16 bases between them. CDR1 is SGDLS and CDR2 is YYNGEE in the germline V gene. The CDR3, as DNA: TGTGCCAGCAGCGAAAGACCCCTGGGGGGCACTGAAGCTTTCTTT. It yields the protein CASSERPLGGTEAFF.

This clone was detected only once. A junction boundary mismatches the germline segment, possibly from a read error. The sample carries other DNA sequences with the same CDR3. The gene calls are TRBV7-7 and TRBJ2-2, with 7 bases fitting TRBD1. The CDR3 has 16 residues. Germline values: CDR1 SSHAT, CDR2 FNYEAQ (reference sequence). The CDR3 sequence is CASSLGQVGHTGELFF. In nucleotides, the CDR3 is TGTGCTAGCAGCTTAGGACAGGTCGGTCACACCGGGGAGCTGTTTTTT.

The chain is built from TRBV6-5 and TRBJ2-7, with 15 bases identical to TRBD2. This CDR3 has 15 residues. Germline V gene data show CDR1 as MNHEY and CDR2 as SVGAGI. The V and J ends lost 11 bases and 12 bases, in that order; junction bases with no gene match: 17. The CDR3 spells CAVQKAGTSGRRMYF. In DNA form, the CDR3 reads TGTGCCGTTCAAAAAGCAGGGACTAGCGGGAGGAGGATGTACTTC.

The chain is built from TRBV6-4 and TRBJ2-3, with 8 positions matching TRBD2. The V gene end was trimmed by 2 bases and the J gene end by 1 base; junction bases not matched to a gene: 2. There are 15 residues in the CDR3. Looked up from germline, CDR1 is MRHNA and CDR2 is SNTAGT. The CDR3 DNA reads TGTGCCAGCAGTGACGCGGGGGGCCGCACAGATACGCAGTATTTT. It is translated as CASSDAGGRTDTQYF.

The gene calls are TRBV2 and TRBJ1-5; D may be TRBD1 (6 bases). Trimming removed 4 bases at V and 5 bases at J, with 9 bases between. The CDR3 is made up of 13 amino acids. Per germline, CDR1 SNHLY and CDR2 FYNNEI. CDR3: CASSGDIYQPQHF. As DNA, the CDR3 is TGTGCCAGCAGTGGGGACATCTATCAGCCCCAGCATTTT. Full variable domain (outside the CDR3, taken from reference TRBV2 and TRBJ1-5): EPEVTQTPSHQVTQMGQEVILRCVPISNHLYFYWYRQILGQKVEFLVSFYNNEISEKSEIFDDQFSVERPDGSNFTLKIRSTKLEDSAMYFCASSGDIYQPQHFGDGTRLSIL.

The V gene is TRBV27, the J gene TRBJ1-1; D is unclear. Germline CDR1 reads MNHEY; CDR2 reads SMNVEV (reference sequence). V shed 6 bases and J shed 1 base, with 6 bases lying between them. The CDR3 is 12 amino acids. The CDR3 DNA is TGTGCCAGCAGGGAGACGAACACTGAAGCTTTCTTT. Protein: CASRETNTEAFF.

The chain is built from TRBV11-3 and TRBJ2-1; D may be TRBD1 (6 bases). Trimming shortened V by 4 bases and J by 6 bases, and 13 bases separated the two germline ends. Germline V CDR1 and CDR2: SGHNT, YENEEA. The CDR3 contains 14 residues. The CDR3 sequence: CASSYTGTGNEQFF. CDR3 bases: TGTGCCAGCAGCTATACAGGGACCGGCAATGAGCAGTTCTTC.

This clone was observed a handful of times. The chain carries TRBV30 and TRBJ1-1, with D hard to call. The CDR3 has 11 residues. The germline V gene encodes CDR1 GTSNPN and CDR2 SVGIG (reference sequence). V shed 5 bases and J shed 1 base, with 5 bases lying between them. CDR3 amino acids: CAWEANTEAFF. Written as DNA, the CDR3 is TGTGCCTGGGAAGCGAACACTGAAGCTTTCTTT.

The chain combines TRBV28 with TRBJ2-1, with 12 bases lining up with TRBD2. Germline V gene lookup returns CDR1 MDHEN and CDR2 SYDVKM. This CDR3 spans 15 amino acids. Trimming cost V 5 bases and J 8 bases; bases outside gene matches: 7. The CDR3 region is CASSPTSGRFDEQFF. The CDR3 DNA reads TGTGCCAGCAGTCCTACTAGCGGGAGGTTTGATGAGCAGTTCTTC. The whole variable domain, filled in from reference TRBV28 and TRBJ2-1, reads DVKVTQSSRYLVKRTGEKVFLECVQDMDHENMFWYRQDPGLGLRLIYFSYDVKMKEKGDIPEGYSVSREKKERFSLILESASTNQTSMYLCASSPTSGRFDEQFFGPGTRLTVL.

The gene calls are TRBV4-2 and TRBJ2-2; 7 bases are shared with TRBD2. Germline lookup yields CDR1 LGHNA and CDR2 YNFKEQ. Germline trimming cut 5 bases from V and 13 bases from J; bases unmatched to any gene: 13. The CDR3 is 14 residues long. The CDR3 loop is CASSLRPDPGGLFF. Written as DNA, the CDR3 is TGTGCCAGCAGCTTAAGACCTGATCCGGGAGGGCTGTTTTTT.

The chain is built from TRBV29-1 and TRBJ2-7; perhaps TRBD2 as D (5 bases). CDR3 length: 12 residues. CDR1 is SQVTM and CDR2 is ANQGSEA in the germline V gene. Between the trimmed V and J ends, which lost 4 bases and 3 bases, there was a span of 10 bases. The CDR3 is CSVGVDYYEQYF. The CDR3 nucleotides read TGCAGCGTTGGGGTCGACTACTACGAGCAGTACTTC.

The chain recombines TRBV7-6 with TRBJ1-4; tentative D call: TRBD1 (6 bases). Germline V CDR1 and CDR2: SGHVS, FNYEAQ. Trimming removed 5 bases from V and 5 bases from J, with 12 bases in between. The CDR3 runs 14 residues. The CDR3, as DNA: TGTGCCAGCAGCCCCGACAGGCGAAATGAAAAACTGTTTTTT. Amino acids: CASSPDRRNEKLFF.

This clone has a single count. V is TRBV2 and J is TRBJ1-5, with D possibly matching TRBD1 (6 bases). CDR3 length equals 13 residues. Germline loops: CDR1 SNHLY, CDR2 FYNNEI. V lost 6 bases and J lost 7, with 13 bases in between. The CDR3 DNA is TGTGCCAGCAGAGTCGACAGGATACAGCCCCAGCATTTT. It codes for CASRVDRIQPQHF.

This chain uses TRBV7-6 with TRBJ2-2; D not certain. The V gene lost 2 bases and the J gene lost 6 bases, with 10 bases spanning the gap. The CDR3 extends over 14 amino acids. In germline, CDR1 is SGHVS, CDR2 FNYEAQ. The CDR3 loop is CASSLNSVSGELFF. The CDR3 bases are TGTGCCAGCAGCTTAAACTCGGTATCCGGGGAGCTGTTTTTT.